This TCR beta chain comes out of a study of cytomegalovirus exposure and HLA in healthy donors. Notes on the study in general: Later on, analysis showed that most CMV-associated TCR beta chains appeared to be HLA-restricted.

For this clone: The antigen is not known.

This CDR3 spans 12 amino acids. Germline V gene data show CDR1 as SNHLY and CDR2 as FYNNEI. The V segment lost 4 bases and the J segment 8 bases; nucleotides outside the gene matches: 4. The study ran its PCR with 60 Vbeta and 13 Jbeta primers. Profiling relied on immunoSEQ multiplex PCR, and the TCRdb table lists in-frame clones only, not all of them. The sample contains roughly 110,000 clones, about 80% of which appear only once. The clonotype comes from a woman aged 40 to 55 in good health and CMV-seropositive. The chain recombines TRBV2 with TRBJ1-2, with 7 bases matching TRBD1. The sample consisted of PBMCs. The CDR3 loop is CASSGQGDGYTF. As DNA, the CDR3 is TGTGCCAGCAGTGGTCAGGGGGACGGCTACACCTTC.